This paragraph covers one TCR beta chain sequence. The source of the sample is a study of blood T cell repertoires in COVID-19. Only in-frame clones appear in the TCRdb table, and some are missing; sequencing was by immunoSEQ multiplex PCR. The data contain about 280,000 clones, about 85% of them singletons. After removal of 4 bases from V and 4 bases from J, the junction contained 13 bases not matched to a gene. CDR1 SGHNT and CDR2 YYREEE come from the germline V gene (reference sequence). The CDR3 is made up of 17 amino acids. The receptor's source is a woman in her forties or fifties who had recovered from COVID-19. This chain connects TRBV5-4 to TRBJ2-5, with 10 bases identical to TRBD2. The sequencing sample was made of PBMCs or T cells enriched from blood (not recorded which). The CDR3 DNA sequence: TGTGCCAGCAGCCCCGGCGGTCTAGCGGGAGTCGGAGAGACCCAGTACTTC. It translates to CASSPGGLAGVGETQYF. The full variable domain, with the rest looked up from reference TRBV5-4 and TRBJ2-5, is ETGVTQSPTHLIKTRGQQVTLRCSSQSGHNTVSWYQQALGQGPQFIFQYYREEENGRGNFPPRFSGLQFPNYSSELNVNALELDDSALYLCASSPGGLAGVGETQYFGPGTRLLVL.